This T cell receptor (beta chain) was identified during a study of control samples from healthy donors and cancer patients. In germline, CDR1 is SGHRS, CDR2 YFSETQ. This CDR3 region has 14 residues. V dropped 2 bases and J dropped 8; count of bases not matched to a gene: 5. Here immunoSEQ multiplex PCR was the method, and the copy in TCRdb shows in-frame clones only, minus some. This repertoire shows about 120,000 clones, 85% to 90% found once; its top ten account for about 1.1%. The chain uses TRBV5-1 and TRBJ1-2; 11 nucleotides agree with TRBD1. The sequencing sample was made of PBMCs. The TCR sequence derives from a woman in her fifties or sixties with colorectal cancer. The CDR3 loop reads CASSFGTGGEGYTF. The CDR3, as DNA: TGCGCCAGCAGCTTCGGGACAGGGGGTGAAGGCTACACCTTC.